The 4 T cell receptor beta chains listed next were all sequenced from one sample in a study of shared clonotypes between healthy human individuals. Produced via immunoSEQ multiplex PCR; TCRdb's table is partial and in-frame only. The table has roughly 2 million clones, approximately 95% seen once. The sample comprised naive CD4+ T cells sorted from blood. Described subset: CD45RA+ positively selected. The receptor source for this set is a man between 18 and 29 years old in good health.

The chain's CDR3 is CASGLGQSNYNEQFF. The CDR3 DNA reads as TGTGCTAGTGGTTTGGGACAGTCAAACTACAATGAGCAGTTCTTC. This chain connects TRBV12-5 to TRBJ2-1; D is possibly TRBD1 (5 bases). Trimming shortened V by 1 base and J by 3 bases, and 10 bases separated the two germline ends. The CDR3 is 15 residues long. Per germline, CDR1 LGHNT and CDR2 FRNRAP.

DNA of the CDR3: TGTGCCAGCAGTGAAAGGCCTCTTAGCTCTGGAAACACCATATATTTT. Translating gives CASSERPLSSGNTIYF. The rearrangement links TRBV2 to TRBJ1-3; D unclear. This CDR3 comprises 16 residues. CDR1 is SNHLY and CDR2 is FYNNEI in the germline V gene. V was clipped by 2 bases and J by 0 bases, with 11 bases between them.

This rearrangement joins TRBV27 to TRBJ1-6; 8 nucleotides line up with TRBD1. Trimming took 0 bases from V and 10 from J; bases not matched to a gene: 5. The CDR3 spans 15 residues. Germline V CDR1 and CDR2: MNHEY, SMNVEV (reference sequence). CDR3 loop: CASSLSTGGISPLHF. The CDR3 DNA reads TGTGCCAGCAGTTTATCTACAGGGGGAATCTCACCCCTCCACTTT.

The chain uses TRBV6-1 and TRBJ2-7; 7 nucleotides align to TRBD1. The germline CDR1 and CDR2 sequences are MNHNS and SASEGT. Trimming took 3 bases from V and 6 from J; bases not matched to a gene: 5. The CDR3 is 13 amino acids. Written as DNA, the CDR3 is TGTGCCAGCAGTGAGTACAGGGGTAGCGAGCAGTACTTC. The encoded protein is CASSEYRGSEQYF.